This entry is about one T cell receptor (beta chain). It lacks a known antigen. No quality values exist for individual bases; no much larger clone is one base distant. The sample has other DNA sequences that encode this CDR3 too. Based on the germline V gene, the CDR1 and CDR2 sequences are LGHNA and YSLEER. The trim is 0 bases for V and 8 bases for J, with a gap of 11 bases between the germline ends. The CDR3, cysteine through phenylalanine, is 15 amino acids long. Only the CDR3 portion is preserved as DNA: 45 bases, with reading frame beginning at the first base. This record comes from a study of blood T cell repertoires in COVID-19 (dated by TCRdb to between 2020 and 2021). With respect to the entire study: Samples from collaborators originated in the United States, Italy and Spain and spanned both the acute and convalescent phases of COVID-19. The prospective study material was composed of cDNA or gDNA derived from T cells, B-cell-depleted T cells, or PBMCs. Subjects who had been exposed to COVID-19, were actively infected with it, or had recovered from it provided the deeply sampled blood TCRbeta repertoires that made up the dataset. A freely available public database, intended as a resource for researchers studying the immune response to SARS-CoV-2, is where the repertoires were released. The samples were drawn from the first 160 participants of the ongoing ImmuneRACE study and from 1,254 subjects provided by 6 global collaborators. The sample metadata nearly always contained a de-identified subject ID, COVID-19 status, age in years and sex. HLA class I and class II types, where available, came from metadata supplied by the sample provider rather than from assay-based typing.

TCRbeta CDR3 regions were amplified from genomic DNA using the immunoSEQ Assay, a bias-controlled multiplex PCR. The authors' analysis ran thus. Within the assay, amplification of reference gene primers was used to estimate how many nucleated cells each sample contained. To quantify the absolute abundance of each unique TCRbeta CDR3 rearrangement, sequence reads were collapsed and filtered. Productive Simpson clonality was computed per sample as the square root of Simpson's diversity index over productive rearrangements. In its TCRdb copy, this immuneACCESS table keeps in-frame sequences only and misses some clones. Where compared with another copy, unresolved V genes explain less than half of these, and the others have no known cause. V, J and clone size are those of that table, while D and trimming were read from the DNA. The sample yields about 270,000 clones; about 87% were counted once. The ten largest clones capture roughly 4% of the sample.

Participants in the prospective study were aged about 18 to 90 years, lived in some 24 United States geographic areas, and enrolled through a virtual design. In the prospective study, cohorts were assigned on the basis of participant-reported clinical history obtained from a screening survey and a study questionnaire. Mobile phlebotomists in the prospective study collected whole blood, serum and a nasopharyngeal or oropharyngeal swab from every participant. Over a roughly 2-month period, participants in the prospective study had the option of providing additional blood draws and questionnaires. Prospective study blood samples were shipped either frozen or at room temperature before DNA extraction. What the study reported, not specific to this receptor: How much clinical and demographic metadata was included differed by source and by participant, and the metadata was provided uncurated.

The chain is assembled from TRBV4-3 and TRBJ1-6; TRBD1 could be the D gene, as 6 bases match. This clonotype was obtained from a woman aged 25 to 45 with acute COVID-19. The sequenced material came from PBMCs or T cells enriched from blood (not recorded which). This receptor carries the CDR3 CASSQDTGRDSPLHF. DNA sequence: TGCGCCAGCAGCCAAGATACAGGGCGGGATTCACCCCTCCACTTT.